Each of the 23 T cell receptor beta chains below was sequenced from the same sample in a study of T cells after yellow fever vaccination. A single record per CDR3 protein comes from TCRdb applying MiXCR to the 5' RACE reads. This table has some 560,000 distinct CDR3 sequences, 15% to 20% appearing once. The material was PBMCs, obtained 15 days after the yellow fever booster vaccination. The receptors derive from a man aged 25-45 years who received the YFV17D yellow fever vaccine.

The rearrangement uses TRBV7-9 and TRBJ2-1, with D tentatively TRBD2 (6 bases). From germline, CDR1 is SEHNR and CDR2 FQNEAQ (reference sequence). V was trimmed by 3 bases and J by 3 bases, leaving 12 bases between them. The CDR3 is made up of 15 amino acids. The DNA of the CDR3 is TGTGCCAGCAGCTTGGGTGGGAGGTTCTACAATGAGCAGTTCTTC. Its protein is CASSLGGRFYNEQFF.

Regarding this clonotype: One base away lies a much larger clone, so this may be a sequencing read error. The V and J genes are TRBV11-2 and TRBJ2-1; D may match TRBD1 or TRBD2 (5 bases each). Trimming left V 3 bases short and J 7 bases short, with 7 bases between. The CDR3 is 12 amino acids. Germline CDR1 is SGHAT and CDR2 is FQNNGV. The CDR3 region is CASSFWGNEQFF. For the CDR3, the DNA is TGTGCCAGCAGCTTTTGGGGGAATGAGCAGTTCTTC.

This clonotype was counted a few times. The chain employs TRBV29-1 and TRBJ2-7; TRBD1 matches 10 bases. CDR3 length equals 13 residues. Per the germline V gene, CDR1 is SQVTM and CDR2 is ANQGSEA. V was clipped by 3 bases and J by 5 bases; unmatched bases: 4. The CDR3 here is CSVDGTGDDEQYF. The CDR3 DNA reads as TGCAGCGTTGATGGGACAGGGGACGACGAGCAGTACTTC.

CDR3 region: CSVISGANVLTF. The CDR3 nucleotides are TGCAGTGTTATCTCTGGGGCCAACGTCCTGACTTTC. V gene TRBV20-1 combines with J gene TRBJ2-6; D not certain. V lost 7 bases and J 0 bases, leaving 4 bases between the germline ends. The CDR3 has 12 amino acids. The germline V gene has CDR1 DFQATT and CDR2 SNEGSKA (reference sequence).

The chain couples TRBV12-5 to TRBJ1-5; no clear D gene. The length of the CDR3 is 11 residues. Trimming pared 6 bases from V and 3 bases from J, leaving 3 bases between. Germline assignment: CDR1 LGHNT and CDR2 FRNRAP. CDR3 protein: CASGLNQPQHF. The CDR3 DNA reads TGTGCTAGTGGCCTCAATCAGCCCCAGCATTTT.

CDR3 bases: TGTGCCAGCGGGAGTAATAATTCACCCCTCCACTTT. It specifies CASGSNNSPLHF. The chain combines TRBV28 with TRBJ1-6; D ambiguous. The CDR3 extends over 12 amino acids. Germline V gene sequence: CDR1 MDHEN, CDR2 SYDVKM. V lost 8 bases, J lost 5 bases, and 7 bases lay in between.

V is TRBV12-3 or TRBV12-4 and J is TRBJ2-1, with TRBD2 matching 7 bases. The junction had 10 bases not matched to a gene; V was cut back by 3 bases and J by 8 bases. CDR3 size: 15 residues. The CDR3 loop reads CASSLGLAAPDEQFF. The CDR3 coding sequence is TGTGCCAGCAGTTTGGGCCTAGCGGCCCCCGATGAGCAGTTCTTC.

This clonotype has at least ten counts. This chain joins TRBV9 and TRBJ2-2; 12 bases match TRBD2. Germline values: CDR1 SGDLS, CDR2 YYNGEE. The ends lost 1 base at V and 4 bases at J; junction bases unmatched: 20. CDR3 length: 22 amino acids. The CDR3 loop is CASSVNPSSGRAPRGSTGELFF. The CDR3, as DNA: TGTGCCAGCAGCGTAAACCCCTCTAGCGGGAGGGCCCCCCGGGGTTCCACCGGGGAGCTGTTTTTT.

V usage is TRBV11-1 and J usage is TRBJ2-1; 10 bases align to TRBD2. This CDR3 has 20 amino acids. Germline V gives CDR1 SGHAT, CDR2 FQDESV (reference sequence). The V gene end was trimmed by 5 bases and the J gene end by 0 bases; junction bases not matched to a gene: 16. The CDR3 DNA reads TGTGCCAGCAGCCCCTTGATGGTAGCGGGAGGACTAAGCTCCTACAATGAGCAGTTCTTC. This sequence encodes CASSPLMVAGGLSSYNEQFF.

The rearrangement joins TRBV28 to TRBJ2-1; tentative D call: TRBD1 (5 bases). Trimming removed 5 bases at V and 4 bases at J, with 9 bases between. Germline lookup yields CDR1 MDHEN and CDR2 SYDVKM. There are 13 residues in the CDR3. This CDR3 is CASSLRVYNEQFF. CDR3 nucleotide sequence: TGTGCCAGCAGTCTCAGGGTTTACAATGAGCAGTTCTTC.

The chain combines TRBV12-3 or TRBV12-4 with TRBJ2-2; unclear D gene. There are 15 residues in the CDR3. V lost 6 bases and J lost 4, with 15 bases in between. CDR3 nucleotides: TGTGCCAGCAGCCTGGCTACGTCACCCACCGGGGAGCTGTTTTTT. Translating gives CASSLATSPTGELFF.

V is TRBV29-1 and J is TRBJ2-7; 10 bases agree with TRBD1. V lost 6 bases, J lost 6 bases, and 5 bases stayed unmatched. Germline CDR1 reads SQVTM; CDR2 reads ANQGSEA. The CDR3 is 12 amino acids. CDR3 region: CSVPRTGGEQYF. In DNA form, the CDR3 reads TGCAGCGTCCCTAGGACAGGGGGCGAGCAGTACTTC.

This clonotype showed up just a few times. The chain couples TRBV7-2 to TRBJ2-2; 9 nucleotides line up with TRBD1. The CDR3 is 16 residues long. Germline CDR1 is SGHTA and CDR2 is FQGNSA. The V gene end was trimmed by 5 bases and the J gene end by 5 bases; junction bases not matched to a gene: 9. CDR3 sequence (DNA): TGTGCCAGCAGCCACCCGGACAGGGGAGGAACCGGGGAGCTGTTTTTT. Translation: CASSHPDRGGTGELFF.

This clonotype was seen at least ten times. The J gene is TRBJ2-3, the V gene TRBV7-2, with D unresolved. The germline V and J ends were trimmed by 1 base and 6 bases, with 11 bases remaining between them. Germline CDR1 is SGHTA and CDR2 is FQGNSA. The CDR3 contains 14 residues. The CDR3 DNA sequence: TGTGCCAGCAGCTTAGTGGTGACTGGGGATACGCAGTATTTT. Translated: CASSLVVTGDTQYF.

This clonotype was detected ten times or more. The chain couples TRBV5-1 to TRBJ2-7; D ambiguous. V was cut by 0 bases and J by 3 bases, with 7 bases left in between. CDR3 size: 13 residues. Per germline, CDR1 SGHRS and CDR2 YFSETQ. The CDR3 spells CASSLDHGYEQYF. Written as DNA, the CDR3 is TGCGCCAGCAGCTTGGACCACGGCTACGAGCAGTACTTC.

The chain has TRBV11-1 and TRBJ2-1, with 10 bases lining up with TRBD2. The CDR3 consists of 16 residues. CDR1 is SGHAT, CDR2 FQDESV, per germline (reference sequence). J lost 3 bases, V lost 3 bases, and 5 bases had no gene match. The CDR3 DNA is TGTGCCAGCAGCTTGAGGCTAGCGGGAGTCTACAATGAGCAGTTCTTC. Translated, it gives CASSLRLAGVYNEQFF.

Concerning this clonotype itself: This clone may be a read error of a much larger clone one base away. The V and J genes are TRBV28 and TRBJ1-1; D unclear. V was cut by 2 bases and J by 3 bases, with 4 bases left in between. The CDR3 is made up of 12 amino acids. Germline CDR1 and CDR2: MDHEN and SYDVKM. The DNA of the CDR3 is TGTGCCAGCAGTTTAAGGCACACTGAAGCTTTCTTT. Encoded protein: CASSLRHTEAFF.

The V call is TRBV29-1, the J call TRBJ2-3, with 12 bases identical to TRBD2. This CDR3 contains 16 residues. V was clipped by 7 bases and J by 1 base; unmatched bases: 9. Per germline, CDR1 SQVTM and CDR2 ANQGSEA. In DNA, the CDR3 is TGCAGCGCGCCTAGCGGGAGGGCCGGTGGCACAGATACGCAGTATTTT. Translated, it gives CSAPSGRAGGTDTQYF.

V usage is TRBV7-8 and J usage is TRBJ2-1, with 7 bases fitting TRBD2. Trimming removed 1 base from V and 5 bases from J; junction bases left unmatched: 5. Germline values: CDR1 SGHVS, CDR2 FQNEAQ. This CDR3 comprises 15 residues. CDR3 nucleotide sequence: TGTGCCAGCAGCTTAGACCGGGACTACGACAATGAGCAGTTCTTC. Amino acid sequence: CASSLDRDYDNEQFF. The full variable domain, completed using reference TRBV7-8 and TRBJ2-1, is GAGVSQSPRYKVAKRGQDVALRCDPISGHVSLFWYQQALGQGPEFLTYFQNEAQLDKSGLPSDRFFAERPEGSVSTLKIQRTQQEDSAVYLCASSLDRDYDNEQFFGPGTRLTVL.

Note on this clonotype: An end of the junction does not agree with germline; a read error may underlie this. The chain joins TRBV10-2 to TRBJ2-7; D uncertain. The CDR3 is made up of 12 amino acids. Per germline, CDR1 WSHSY and CDR2 SAAADI. The chain's CDR3 is CASSPPVGAQVF. The CDR3 DNA reads as TGCGCCAGCAGCCCCCCTGTGGGCGCCCAGGTCTTC.

The genes are TRBV7-2 and TRBJ2-1; TRBD2 aligns across 14 bases. The V and J ends lost 2 bases and 6 bases, in that order; junction bases with no gene match: 6. Germline CDR1 reads SGHTA; CDR2 reads FQGNSA. The CDR3 is 17 residues long. The CDR3 DNA is TGTGCCAGCAGCTTATCCTTTGGGACTAGCGGGAGCAATGAGCAGTTCTTC. Encoded protein: CASSLSFGTSGSNEQFF.

This clonotype was counted only a few times. The chain recombines TRBV3-1 with TRBJ1-1; D gene ambiguous. V was cut by 5 bases and J by 1 base, with 8 bases left in between. The CDR3 loop spans 13 amino acids. Looked up from germline, CDR1 is LGHDT and CDR2 is YNNKEL (reference sequence). CDR3 region: CASSALANTEAFF. The CDR3 DNA follows: TGTGCCAGCAGCGCACTGGCGAACACTGAAGCTTTCTTT.

V is TRBV7-2 and J is TRBJ2-7, with TRBD2 as a possible D gene (6 bases). Germline CDR1 is SGHTA and CDR2 is FQGNSA. V dropped 5 bases and J dropped 4 bases, with 21 bases sitting between them. The CDR3 consists of 16 residues. CDR3 region: CASSVAGALGGYEQYF. For the CDR3, the DNA is TGTGCCAGCAGCGTGGCGGGTGCTTTGGGAGGATACGAGCAGTACTTC.